The source of this T cell receptor (beta chain) is a study of T-cell reconstitution after alpha-beta-depleted transplantation in children. This clonotype occurred a few times. For TCRbeta, the library was prepared with unique molecular identifiers. TCRdb reprocessed the PCR reads via MiXCR and lists one record per CDR3 protein. The table records around 380,000 distinct CDR3 sequences, roughly a tenth of them present only once. Sequenced material: PBMCs from the stem cell graft donor, taken from the stem cell graft. This receptor was identified in a human donor who donated a stem cell graft to a child with acute myeloid leukemia.

The DNA for the CDR3 is TGTGCCAGCAGGAGGGGCAGGGTTTTAGTCGATGAGCAGTTCTTC. Translated, it gives CASRRGRVLVDEQFF. The chain combines TRBV6-1 with TRBJ2-1; possibly TRBD1 or TRBD2 for D (5 bases each). Germline loops: CDR1 MNHNS, CDR2 SASEGT. The CDR3 consists of 15 residues. Trimming stripped 6 bases from V and 8 bases from J, with 20 bases between.